A single sample is the source of the 16 T cell receptor beta chains below, sequenced in a study of blood T cell repertoires in COVID-19. The table came from immunoSEQ multiplex PCR; TCRdb's copy has only in-frame clones and leaves some out. Among some 160,000 clones listed, 88% were seen once. The sample was peripheral blood. These receptors were taken from a middle-aged man who had recovered from COVID-19.

The chain joins TRBV7-2 to TRBJ2-5; D uncertain. The ends were cut back, 2 bases at V and 5 bases at J, with 9 bases in the middle. Germline V gene sequence: CDR1 SGHTA, CDR2 FQGNSA. The CDR3 is 13 amino acids. DNA of the CDR3: TGTGCCAGCAGCTTAATCCCCGTGGAGACCCAGTACTTC. Translating it yields CASSLIPVETQYF. The full variable domain, in which reference TRBV7-2 and TRBJ2-5 provide the parts outside the CDR3, is GAGVSQSPSNKVTEKGKDVELRCDPISGHTALYWYRQSLGQGLEFLIYFQGNSAPDKSGLPSDRFSAERTGGSVSTLTIQRTQQEDSAVYLCASSLIPVETQYFGPGTRLLVL.

CDR3 bases: TGTGCCAGCAGCTTCGAGGGGGGGAATGGCTACACCTTC. Translated, it gives CASSFEGGNGYTF. J is TRBJ1-2 and V is TRBV7-9, with D perhaps TRBD1 (6 bases). There are 13 residues in the CDR3. Germline CDR1 reads SEHNR; CDR2 reads FQNEAQ (reference sequence). V lost 3 bases and J lost 6, with 11 bases in between.

V is TRBV18 and J is TRBJ2-7, with 10 positions matching TRBD1. The CDR3 loop spans 17 amino acids. Germline values: CDR1 KGHSH, CDR2 LQKENI. V gave up 1 base and J gave up 4 bases; unmatched junction bases: 10. The CDR3: CASSPLPGRDRGYEQYF. CDR3 DNA: TGTGCCAGCTCACCACTCCCGGGGCGGGACAGGGGTTACGAGCAGTACTTC.

This chain links TRBV11-2 with TRBJ2-5; D is perhaps TRBD2 (5 bases). CDR1 is SGHAT, CDR2 FQNNGV, per germline. V lost 7 bases and J lost 5, with 11 bases in between. This CDR3 region has 12 residues. DNA for the CDR3: TGTGCCAGCAAGCTCTCGGGGGAGACCCAGTACTTC. It encodes CASKLSGETQYF.

This clone was seen once. The chain has TRBV6-5 and TRBJ1-1; unclear D gene. This CDR3 has 15 amino acids. V was shortened by 6 bases and J by 4 bases, with 18 bases between the two germline ends. Looked up from germline, CDR1 is MNHEY and CDR2 is SVGAGI. Written as DNA, the CDR3 is TGTGCCAGCAGGCGGGCGATGGGAAGTAGCACTGAAGCTTTCTTT. Translation: CASRRAMGSSTEAFF.

The genes are TRBV6-4 and TRBJ2-1; unclear D gene. The CDR3 contains 16 residues. V lost 1 base and J 2 bases, leaving 12 bases between the germline ends. Germline V gives CDR1 MRHNA, CDR2 SNTAGT. CDR3 residues: CASSDFSSSTYNEQFF. For the CDR3, the DNA is TGTGCCAGCAGTGACTTCTCTAGTTCTACCTACAATGAGCAGTTCTTC.

The CDR3 DNA sequence: TGCGCCAGCAGCCAAGATAGAGAAAACATTCAGTACTTC. This encodes CASSQDRENIQYF. The V call is TRBV4-1, the J call TRBJ2-4, with no clear D. This CDR3 region has 13 residues. Between the trimmed V and J ends, which lost 0 bases and 5 bases, there was a span of 5 bases. CDR1 is MGHRA and CDR2 is YSYEKL in the germline V gene.

The rearrangement joins TRBV15 to TRBJ2-7; 9 positions match TRBD2. The CDR3 extends over 19 amino acids. Germline V lookup: CDR1 LNHNV, CDR2 YYDKDF (reference sequence). The V and J ends lost 0 bases and 6 bases, in that order; junction bases with no gene match: 18. DNA of the CDR3: TGTGCCACCAGCAGAGACCTAGCGGGAAATGGGTGGTGGGAGGTCGAGCAGTACTTC. It specifies CATSRDLAGNGWWEVEQYF. The variable domain in full, completed from reference TRBV15 and TRBJ2-7, reads DAMVIQNPRYQVTQFGKPVTLSCSQTLNHNVMYWYQQKSSQAPKLLFHYYDKDFNNEADTPDNFQSRRPNTSFCFLDIRSPGLGDTAMYLCATSRDLAGNGWWEVEQYFGPGTRLTVT.

This clone has only one observation. The CDR3 DNA reads TGTGCCAGCAGCTTAGCGGCGGACACACGACACACCGGGGAGCTGTTTTTT. It specifies CASSLAADTRHTGELFF. The chain couples TRBV7-9 to TRBJ2-2, with D maybe TRBD1 (5 bases). Trimming removed 0 bases from V and 3 bases from J, with 14 bases in between. Germline CDR1 and CDR2: SEHNR and FQNEAQ (reference sequence). The CDR3 sequence is 17 residues long.

This chain uses TRBV4-2 with TRBJ1-6; D unresolved. The CDR3 is 17 residues long. Germline CDR1 LGHNA, CDR2 YNFKEQ. V was clipped by 0 bases and J by 7 bases, with 16 bases between them. The DNA for the CDR3 is TGTGCCAGCAGCCAAGAAGCGGCTCAAAGGGCGAATTCACCCCTCCACTTT. Residues: CASSQEAAQRANSPLHF.

V usage is TRBV7-2 and J usage is TRBJ2-5, with 7 bases matching TRBD1. The CDR3 totals 15 residues. Trimming cost V 5 bases and J 3 bases; bases outside gene matches: 9. Germline CDR1 and CDR2: SGHTA and FQGNSA. The DNA for the CDR3 is TGTGCCAGCAGCCCTAGGGGGCTTTCTAAAGAGACCCAGTACTTC. This gives the protein CASSPRGLSKETQYF.

The rearrangement uses TRBV27 and TRBJ2-1; tentative D call: TRBD2 (5 bases). V gave up 6 bases and J gave up 4 bases, with 16 bases separating them. Germline V gives CDR1 MNHEY, CDR2 SMNVEV (reference sequence). CDR3 size: 15 residues. The CDR3 sequence: CASRKEVYVYNEQFF. DNA for the CDR3: TGTGCCAGCAGGAAGGAGGTCTACGTTTACAATGAGCAGTTCTTC.

The chain recombines TRBV28 with TRBJ2-3, with TRBD2 identical over 12 bases. CDR3 length: 15 residues. The germline CDR1 and CDR2 sequences are MDHEN and SYDVKM. V lost 7 bases to trimming and J lost 9 bases; unmatched junction nucleotides: 11. This chain's CDR3 is CASNRLAGAYRTQYF. The CDR3 DNA follows: TGTGCCAGCAATAGACTAGCGGGGGCCTACCGAACGCAGTATTTT.

The chain uses TRBV28 and TRBJ1-1, with D perhaps matching TRBD1 (5 bases). This CDR3 is built from 16 residues. V was clipped by 0 bases and J by 8 bases, with 19 bases between them. CDR1 MDHEN and CDR2 SYDVKM come from the germline V gene. The CDR3 nucleotides are TGTGCCAGCAGTTTATGGACAGTTGGGGGGAGAACCGAAGCTTTCTTT. Translation gives CASSLWTVGGRTEAFF.

The chain carries TRBV5-1 and TRBJ2-1; 9 nucleotides line up with TRBD2. V trimming: 0 bases; J trimming: 8 bases; junction bases outside the gene matches: 6. CDR3 length: 15 residues. Germline V lookup: CDR1 SGHRS, CDR2 YFSETQ. Here the CDR3 DNA reads TGCGCCAGCAGCTTGGACGGGACTAGCTCCGATGAGCAGTTCTTC. It encodes CASSLDGTSSDEQFF.

The sample holds one count of this clone. V usage is TRBV7-2 and J usage is TRBJ2-1; D gene ambiguous. The V and J ends lost 6 bases and 9 bases respectively, with 9 bases between them. The CDR3 spans 11 residues. The V gene's germline CDR1 is SGHTA and CDR2 FQGNSA. This CDR3 reads CASRLSIEQFF. The CDR3 DNA reads TGTGCCAGCAGGCTGAGTATTGAGCAGTTCTTC.